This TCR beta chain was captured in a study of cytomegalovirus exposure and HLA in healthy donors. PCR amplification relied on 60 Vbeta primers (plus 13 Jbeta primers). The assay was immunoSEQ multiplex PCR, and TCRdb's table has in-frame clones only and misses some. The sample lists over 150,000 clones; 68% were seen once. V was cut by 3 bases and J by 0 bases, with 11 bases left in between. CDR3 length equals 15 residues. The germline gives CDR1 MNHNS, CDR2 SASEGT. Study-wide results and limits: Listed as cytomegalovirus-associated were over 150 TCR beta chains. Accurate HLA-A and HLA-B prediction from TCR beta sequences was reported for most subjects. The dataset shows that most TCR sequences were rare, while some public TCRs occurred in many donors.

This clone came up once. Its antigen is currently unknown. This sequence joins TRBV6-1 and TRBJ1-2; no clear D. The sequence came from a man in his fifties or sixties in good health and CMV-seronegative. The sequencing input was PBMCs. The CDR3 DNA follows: TGTGCCAGCAGTGAGGCCCCCCTCGCTAACTATGGCTACACCTTC. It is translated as CASSEAPLANYGYTF.